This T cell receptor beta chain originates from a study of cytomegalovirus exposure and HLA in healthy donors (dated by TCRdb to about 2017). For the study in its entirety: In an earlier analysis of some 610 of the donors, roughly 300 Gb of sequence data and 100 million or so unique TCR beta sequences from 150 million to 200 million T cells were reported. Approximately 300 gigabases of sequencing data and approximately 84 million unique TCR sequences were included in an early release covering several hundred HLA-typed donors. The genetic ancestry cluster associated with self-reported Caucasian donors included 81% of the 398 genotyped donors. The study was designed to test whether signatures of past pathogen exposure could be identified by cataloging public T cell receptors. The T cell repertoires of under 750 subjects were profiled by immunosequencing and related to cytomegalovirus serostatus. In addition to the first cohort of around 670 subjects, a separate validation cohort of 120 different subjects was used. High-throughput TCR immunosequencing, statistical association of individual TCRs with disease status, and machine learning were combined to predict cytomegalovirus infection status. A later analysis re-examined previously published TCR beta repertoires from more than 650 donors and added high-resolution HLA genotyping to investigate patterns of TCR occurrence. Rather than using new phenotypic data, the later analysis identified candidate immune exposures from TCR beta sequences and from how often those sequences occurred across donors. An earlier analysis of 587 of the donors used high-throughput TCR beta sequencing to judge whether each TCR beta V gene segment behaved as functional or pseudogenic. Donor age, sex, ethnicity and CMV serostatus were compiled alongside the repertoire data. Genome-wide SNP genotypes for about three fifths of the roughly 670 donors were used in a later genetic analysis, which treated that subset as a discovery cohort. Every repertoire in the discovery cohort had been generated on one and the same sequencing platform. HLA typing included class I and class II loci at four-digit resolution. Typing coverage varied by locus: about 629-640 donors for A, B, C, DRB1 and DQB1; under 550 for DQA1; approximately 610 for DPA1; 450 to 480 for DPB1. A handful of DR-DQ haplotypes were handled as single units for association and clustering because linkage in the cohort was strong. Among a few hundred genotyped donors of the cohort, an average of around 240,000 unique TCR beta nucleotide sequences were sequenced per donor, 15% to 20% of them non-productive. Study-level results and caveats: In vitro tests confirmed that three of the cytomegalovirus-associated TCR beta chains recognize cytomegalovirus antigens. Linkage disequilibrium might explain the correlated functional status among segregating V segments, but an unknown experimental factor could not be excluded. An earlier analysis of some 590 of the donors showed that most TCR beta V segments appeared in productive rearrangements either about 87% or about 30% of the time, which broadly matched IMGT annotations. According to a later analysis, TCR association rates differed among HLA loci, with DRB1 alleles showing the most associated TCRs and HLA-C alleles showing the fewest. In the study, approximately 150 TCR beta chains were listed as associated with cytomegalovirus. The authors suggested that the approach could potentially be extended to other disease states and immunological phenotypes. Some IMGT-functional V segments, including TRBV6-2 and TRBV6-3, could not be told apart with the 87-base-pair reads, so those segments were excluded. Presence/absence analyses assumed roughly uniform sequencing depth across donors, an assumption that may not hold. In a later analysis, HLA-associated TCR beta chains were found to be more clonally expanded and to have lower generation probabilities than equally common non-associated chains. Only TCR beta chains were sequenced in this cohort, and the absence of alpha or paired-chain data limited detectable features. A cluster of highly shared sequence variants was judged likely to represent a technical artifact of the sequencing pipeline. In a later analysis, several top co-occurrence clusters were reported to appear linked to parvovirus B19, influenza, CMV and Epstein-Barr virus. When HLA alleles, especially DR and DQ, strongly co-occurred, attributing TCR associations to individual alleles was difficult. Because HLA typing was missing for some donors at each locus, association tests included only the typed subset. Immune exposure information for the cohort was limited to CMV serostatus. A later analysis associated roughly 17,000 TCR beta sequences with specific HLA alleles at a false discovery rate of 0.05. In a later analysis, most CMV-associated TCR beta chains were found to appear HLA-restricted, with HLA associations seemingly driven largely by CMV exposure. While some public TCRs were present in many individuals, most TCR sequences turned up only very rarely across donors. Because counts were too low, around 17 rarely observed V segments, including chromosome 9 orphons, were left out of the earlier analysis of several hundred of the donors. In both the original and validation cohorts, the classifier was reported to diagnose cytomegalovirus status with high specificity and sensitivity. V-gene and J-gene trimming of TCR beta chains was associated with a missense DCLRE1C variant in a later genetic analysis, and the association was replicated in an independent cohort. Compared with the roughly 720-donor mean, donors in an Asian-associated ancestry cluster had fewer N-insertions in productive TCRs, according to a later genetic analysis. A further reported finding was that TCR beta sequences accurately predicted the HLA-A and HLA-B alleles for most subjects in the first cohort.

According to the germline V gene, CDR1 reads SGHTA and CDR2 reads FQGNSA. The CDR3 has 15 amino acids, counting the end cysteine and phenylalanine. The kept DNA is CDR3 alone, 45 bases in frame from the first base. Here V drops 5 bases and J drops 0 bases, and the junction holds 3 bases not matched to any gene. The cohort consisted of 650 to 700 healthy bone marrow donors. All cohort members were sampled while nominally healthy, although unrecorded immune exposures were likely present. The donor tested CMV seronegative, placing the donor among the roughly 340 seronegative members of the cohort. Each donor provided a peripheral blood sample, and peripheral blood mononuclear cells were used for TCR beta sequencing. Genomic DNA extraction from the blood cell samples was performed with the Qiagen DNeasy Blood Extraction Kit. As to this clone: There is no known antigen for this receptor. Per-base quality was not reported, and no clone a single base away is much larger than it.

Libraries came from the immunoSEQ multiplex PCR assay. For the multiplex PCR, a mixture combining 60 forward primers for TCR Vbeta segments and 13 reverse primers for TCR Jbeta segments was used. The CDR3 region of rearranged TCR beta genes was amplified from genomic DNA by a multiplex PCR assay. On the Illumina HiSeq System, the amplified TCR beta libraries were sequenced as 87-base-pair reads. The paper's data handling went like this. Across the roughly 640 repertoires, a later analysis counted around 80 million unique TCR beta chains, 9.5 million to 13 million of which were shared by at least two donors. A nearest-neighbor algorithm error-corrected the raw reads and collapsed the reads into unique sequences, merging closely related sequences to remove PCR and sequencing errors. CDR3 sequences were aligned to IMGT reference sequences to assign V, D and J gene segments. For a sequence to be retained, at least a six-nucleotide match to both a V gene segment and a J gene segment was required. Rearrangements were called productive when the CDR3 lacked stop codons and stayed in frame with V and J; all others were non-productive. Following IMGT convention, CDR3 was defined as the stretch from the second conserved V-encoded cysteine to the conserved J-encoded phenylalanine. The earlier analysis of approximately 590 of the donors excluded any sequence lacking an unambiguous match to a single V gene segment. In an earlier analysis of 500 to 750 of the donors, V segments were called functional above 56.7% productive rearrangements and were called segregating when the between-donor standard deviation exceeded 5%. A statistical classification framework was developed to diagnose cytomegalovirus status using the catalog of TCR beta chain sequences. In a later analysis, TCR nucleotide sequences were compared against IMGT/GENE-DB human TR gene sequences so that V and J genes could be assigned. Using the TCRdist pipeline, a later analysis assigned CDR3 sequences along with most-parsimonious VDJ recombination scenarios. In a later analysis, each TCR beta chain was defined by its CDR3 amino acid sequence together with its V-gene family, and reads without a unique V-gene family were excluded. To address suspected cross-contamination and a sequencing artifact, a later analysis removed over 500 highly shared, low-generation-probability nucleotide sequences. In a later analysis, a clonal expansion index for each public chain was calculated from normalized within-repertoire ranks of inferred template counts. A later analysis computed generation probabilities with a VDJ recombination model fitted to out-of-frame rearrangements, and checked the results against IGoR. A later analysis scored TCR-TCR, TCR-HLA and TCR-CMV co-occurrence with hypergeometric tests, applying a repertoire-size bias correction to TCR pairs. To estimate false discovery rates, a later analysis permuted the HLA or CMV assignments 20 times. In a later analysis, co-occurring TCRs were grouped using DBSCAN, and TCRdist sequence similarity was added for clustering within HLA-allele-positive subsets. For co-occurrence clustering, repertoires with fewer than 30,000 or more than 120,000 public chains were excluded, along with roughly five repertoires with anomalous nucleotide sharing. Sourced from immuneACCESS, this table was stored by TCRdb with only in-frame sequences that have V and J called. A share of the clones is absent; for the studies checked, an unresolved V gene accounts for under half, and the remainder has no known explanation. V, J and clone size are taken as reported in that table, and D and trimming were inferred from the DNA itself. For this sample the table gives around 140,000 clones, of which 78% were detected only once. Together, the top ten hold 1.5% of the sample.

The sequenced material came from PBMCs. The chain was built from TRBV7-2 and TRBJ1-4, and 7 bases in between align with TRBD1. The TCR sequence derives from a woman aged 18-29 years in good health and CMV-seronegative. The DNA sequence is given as TGTGCCAGCAGCCCGCAGGGGGCAACTAATGAAAAACTGTTTTTT. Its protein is CASSPQGATNEKLFF.